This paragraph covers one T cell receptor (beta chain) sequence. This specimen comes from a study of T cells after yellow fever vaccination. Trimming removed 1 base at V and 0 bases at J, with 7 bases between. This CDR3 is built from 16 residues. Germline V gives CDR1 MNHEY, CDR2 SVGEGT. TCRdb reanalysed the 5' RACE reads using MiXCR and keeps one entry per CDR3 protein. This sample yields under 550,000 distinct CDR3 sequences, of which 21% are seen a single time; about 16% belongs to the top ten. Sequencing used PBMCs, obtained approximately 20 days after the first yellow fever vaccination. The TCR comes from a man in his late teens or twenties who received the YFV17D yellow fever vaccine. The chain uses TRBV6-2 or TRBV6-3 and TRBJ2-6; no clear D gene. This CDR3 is CASSYLIRSGANVLTF. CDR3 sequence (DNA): TGTGCCAGCAGTTACTTGATCCGCTCTGGGGCCAACGTCCTGACTTTC.